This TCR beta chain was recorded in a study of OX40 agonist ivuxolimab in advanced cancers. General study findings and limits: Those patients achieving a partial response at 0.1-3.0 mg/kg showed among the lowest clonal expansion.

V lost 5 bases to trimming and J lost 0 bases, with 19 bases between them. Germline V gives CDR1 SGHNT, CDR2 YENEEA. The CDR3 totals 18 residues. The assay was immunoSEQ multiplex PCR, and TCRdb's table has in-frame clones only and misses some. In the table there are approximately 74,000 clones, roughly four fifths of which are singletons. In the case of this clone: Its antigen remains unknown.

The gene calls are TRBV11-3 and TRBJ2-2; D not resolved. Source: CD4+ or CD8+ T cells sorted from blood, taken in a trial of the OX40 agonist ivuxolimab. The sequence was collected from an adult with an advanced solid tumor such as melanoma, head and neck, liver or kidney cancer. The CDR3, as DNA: TGTGCCAGCAGCCCATGGACCGGCGAGACCGCGAACACCGGGGAGCTGTTTTTT. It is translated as CASSPWTGETANTGELFF.